The rows below give T cell receptor beta chains drawn from one sample of a study of T cell responses to AZD1222 COVID-19 vaccine. Libraries were prepared by immunoSEQ multiplex PCR; TCRdb keeps only in-frame clonotypes and omits some of them. In the table there are over 100,000 clones, 80% to 90% of which are singletons. The sample here was peripheral blood, taken 28 days after the second AZD1222 dose. The receptor set was obtained from an adult who received the AZD1222 COVID-19 vaccine. Each CDR3 is given with its conserved first and last residue. Fields, in order: V gene, J gene, clone size, D gene, CDR3 protein, CDR3 DNA. The D gene is left open where the match is weak. The listing skips clone size in some rows; elsewhere it reads once, few, many or a size class.

>TRBV5-4|TRBJ1-1|-|TRBD1
CASSFTGGLTEAFF
TGTGCCAGCAGCTTCACAGGGGGCCTCACTGAAGCTTTCTTT
>TRBV7-6|TRBJ2-1|-|TRBD2
CASSRYTLAGGFLEQFF
TGTGCCAGCAGCCGATATACACTAGCGGGGGGGTTTTTGGAGCAGTTCTTC
>TRBV2|TRBJ1-3|-|-
CASSDTLHSGNTIYF
TGTGCCAGCAGTGATACTCTTCACTCTGGAAACACCATATATTTT
>TRBV6-2/TRBV6-3|TRBJ2-5|-|-
CASSRRGNLQETQYF
TGTGCCAGCAGTCGCCGGGGGAACCTCCAAGAGACCCAGTACTTC
>TRBV6-1|TRBJ2-7|-|TRBD1
CASSETGDSYEQYF
TGTGCCAGCAGTGAGACAGGGGACTCCTACGAGCAGTACTTC
>TRBV3-1/TRBV3-2|TRBJ2-1|few|-
CASSYGGNEQFF
TGTGCCAGCAGCTACGGGGGCAATGAGCAGTTCTTC
>TRBV14|TRBJ2-2|-|TRBD2
CASSRTSGRGTGELFF
TGTGCCAGCAGCCGGACTAGCGGGAGGGGAACCGGGGAGCTGTTTTTT
>TRBV19|TRBJ1-2|-|-
CASSIVQGHGYTF
TGTGCCAGTAGTATAGTCCAGGGCCATGGCTACACCTTC
>TRBV5-4|TRBJ1-1|-|TRBD1
CASSWTGTSEAFF
TGTGCCAGCAGCTGGACAGGCACTTCTGAAGCTTTCTTT
>TRBV5-1|TRBJ2-3|-|TRBD2
CASSRDPSGTTDTQYF
TGCGCCAGCAGCCGGGATCCTAGCGGGACCACAGATACGCAGTATTTT
>TRBV30|TRBJ1-6|-|-
CAWSVDRYNSPLHF
TGTGCCTGGAGTGTAGACAGATATAATTCACCCCTCCACTTT
>TRBV7-9|TRBJ1-3|many|-
CASSLGSGNTIYF
TGTGCCAGCAGCCTGGGTTCTGGAAACACCATATATTTT
>TRBV7-2|TRBJ1-6|-|TRBD1
CASSSAGTGHHNSPLHF
TGTGCCAGCAGCTCCGCCGGGACAGGGCATCATAATTCACCCCTCCACTTT
>TRBV4-2|TRBJ2-2|-|-
CASSHVPSDTGELFF
TGTGCCAGCAGCCATGTTCCATCAGACACCGGGGAGCTGTTTTTT
>TRBV7-8|TRBJ2-2|-|-
CASSLVGSGELFF
TGTGCCAGCAGCTTAGTTGGTTCCGGGGAGCTGTTTTTT
>TRBV7-2|TRBJ1-3|-|-
CASSLAGGNTIYF
TGTGCCAGCAGCTTGGCCGGTGGAAACACCATATATTTT
>TRBV30|TRBJ2-7|few|TRBD2
CAWSRGPSGTYEQYF
TGTGCCTGGAGTCGGGGTCCTAGCGGAACCTACGAGCAGTACTTC
>TRBV10-3|TRBJ2-6|-|TRBD2
CAISDPGRGSSGANVLTF
TGTGCCATCAGTGACCCCGGACGCGGGAGCTCTGGGGCCAACGTCCTGACTTTC
>TRBV9|TRBJ2-2|-|-
CASSGTGQKNTGELFF
TGTGCCAGCAGCGGCACGGGACAAAAGAACACCGGGGAGCTGTTTTTT
>TRBV21-1|TRBJ1-2|-|-
CASSKAEDLFGYTF
TGTGCCAGCAGCAAAGCCGAGGACCTCTTTGGCTACACCTTC
>TRBV5-1|TRBJ2-2|-|-
CASSSQGNGELFF
TGCGCCAGCAGCTCCCAGGGTAACGGGGAGCTGTTTTTT
>TRBV3-1/TRBV3-2|TRBJ1-2|-|-
CASSLTYSYGYTF
TGTGCCAGCAGCCTTACATATAGCTATGGCTACACCTTC
>TRBV10-3|TRBJ1-5|-|TRBD1
CAISPGTGYDQPQHF
TGTGCCATCAGTCCAGGGACAGGGTATGACCAGCCCCAGCATTTT
>TRBV7-9|TRBJ2-3|-|TRBD2
CASSGSSGTSGSRVDTQYF
TGTGCCAGCAGCGGATCTTCCGGGACTAGCGGGAGTAGGGTAGATACGCAGTATTTT
>TRBV5-6|TRBJ2-1|-|TRBD2
CASSAETSGRARNEQFF
TGTGCCAGCAGCGCCGAGACTAGCGGGAGGGCCAGGAATGAGCAGTTCTTC
>TRBV3-1/TRBV3-2|TRBJ2-1|-|-
CASSRRGNEQFF
TGTGCCAGCAGCCGCAGAGGCAATGAGCAGTTCTTC
>TRBV24-1|TRBJ2-3|few|-
CATGDKSTDTQYF
TGTGCCACCGGGGACAAGAGCACAGATACGCAGTATTTT
>TRBV30|TRBJ1-1|once|-
CAWGNREAFF
TGTGCCTGGGGGAACAGGGAAGCTTTCTTT
>TRBV19|TRBJ1-5|few|-
CASSIDKNQPQHF
TGTGCCAGTAGTATAGATAAAAATCAGCCCCAGCATTTT
>TRBV19|TRBJ1-2|-|-
CASSIGPGTMSGYTF
TGTGCCAGTAGTATAGGTCCCGGGACGATGTCTGGCTACACCTTC
>TRBV30|TRBJ1-2|-|-
CAWSEDIGAGYTF
TGTGCCTGGAGCGAGGACATCGGGGCAGGCTACACCTTC
>TRBV29-1|TRBJ1-2|-|-
CSAEGSGDYGYTF
TGCAGCGCTGAGGGGTCAGGAGACTATGGCTACACCTTC
>TRBV3-1/TRBV3-2|TRBJ1-1|-|-
CASSQGTTPRVVF
TGTGCCAGCAGCCAAGGAACGACCCCACGTGTCGTGTTT
>TRBV29-1|TRBJ1-3|-|-
CSVQGLHSGNTIYF
TGCAGCGTTCAGGGGCTTCACTCTGGAAACACCATATATTTT
>TRBV7-7|TRBJ2-2|-|-
CASSRRQGNTGELFF
TGTGCCAGCAGCCGCCGGCAGGGGAACACCGGGGAGCTGTTTTTT
>TRBV30|TRBJ2-3|-|TRBD1
CALTRDSQRSGDTQYF
TGTGCCTTGACTCGGGACAGCCAAAGGAGTGGAGATACGCAGTATTTT
>TRBV3-1/TRBV3-2|TRBJ1-5|-|-
CASSPRDGGNQPQHF
TGTGCCAGCAGCCCCCGGGACGGAGGCAATCAGCCCCAGCATTTT
>TRBV29-1|TRBJ2-2|-|-
CSATTKWERGLLEVTGELFF
TGCAGCGCGACTACGAAGTGGGAGAGGGGGTTGCTTGAAGTGACCGGGGAGCTGTTTTTT
>TRBV7-2|TRBJ1-5|-|-
CASSFGRGQPQHF
TGTGCCAGCAGCTTTGGCAGGGGACAGCCCCAGCATTTT
>TRBV12-5|TRBJ1-1|-|-
CASGLLLNTEAFF
TGTGCTAGTGGTTTATTACTGAACACTGAAGCTTTCTTT
>TRBV6-5|TRBJ1-1|-|-
CASSYTRVNTEAFF
TGTGCCAGCAGTTACACAAGGGTAAACACTGAAGCTTTCTTT
>TRBV7-6|TRBJ1-4|-|TRBD1
CASSSAEDRPNEKLFF
TGTGCCAGCAGCTCCGCTGAGGACAGGCCTAATGAAAAACTGTTTTTT
>TRBV6-5|TRBJ1-5|-|-
CASSYIRNQPQHF
TGTGCCAGCAGTTATATTCGGAATCAGCCCCAGCATTTT
>TRBV4-1|TRBJ2-7|-|TRBD1
CASSQGQGADEQYF
TGCGCCAGCAGCCAAGGACAGGGGGCGGACGAGCAGTACTTC
>TRBV20-1|TRBJ2-7|-|-
CSARLVYEQYF
TGCAGTGCTCGACTAGTTTACGAGCAGTACTTC
>TRBV27|TRBJ2-3|-|TRBD1
CASSFGTGDGDTQYF
TGTGCCAGCAGTTTCGGGACAGGGGATGGAGATACGCAGTATTTT
>TRBV7-9|TRBJ2-7|-|TRBD2
CASSRGEGQRQYF
TGTGCCAGCAGCAGAGGGGAGGGGCAGAGGCAGTACTTC
>TRBV7-2|TRBJ1-1|few|TRBD1
CASSTQQGANTEAFF
TGTGCCAGCAGCACCCAACAGGGGGCGAACACTGAAGCTTTCTTT